This T cell receptor beta chain was profiled in a study of cytomegalovirus exposure and HLA in healthy donors. As regards this clone: Its specificity is not known.

In germline, CDR1 is SQVTM, CDR2 ANQGSEA. The CDR3 totals 14 residues. Trimming cost V 6 bases and J 5 bases, with 18 bases left between them. Study results and caveats: Whilst most TCR sequences proved rare, a subset of public TCRs occurred across many donors. It was reported that TCR beta sequences correctly inferred the HLA-A and HLA-B alleles for most subjects. Cytomegalovirus association was assigned to about 150 TCR beta chains.

The PCR contained 60 Vbeta and 13 Jbeta primers. The data were produced by immunoSEQ multiplex PCR, yet TCRdb's version contains in-frame clones alone and is incomplete. The table lists more than 75,000 clones, 74% of them singletons. The sample consisted of PBMCs. This receptor was taken from a man aged 40-50 years in good health and CMV-seropositive. V usage is TRBV29-1 and J usage is TRBJ2-3, with a possible D match to TRBD2 (6 bases). The CDR3 bases are TGCAGCGTCACCGGCGGGACGGCGGGAGATACGCAGTATTTT. Translation gives CSVTGGTAGDTQYF.